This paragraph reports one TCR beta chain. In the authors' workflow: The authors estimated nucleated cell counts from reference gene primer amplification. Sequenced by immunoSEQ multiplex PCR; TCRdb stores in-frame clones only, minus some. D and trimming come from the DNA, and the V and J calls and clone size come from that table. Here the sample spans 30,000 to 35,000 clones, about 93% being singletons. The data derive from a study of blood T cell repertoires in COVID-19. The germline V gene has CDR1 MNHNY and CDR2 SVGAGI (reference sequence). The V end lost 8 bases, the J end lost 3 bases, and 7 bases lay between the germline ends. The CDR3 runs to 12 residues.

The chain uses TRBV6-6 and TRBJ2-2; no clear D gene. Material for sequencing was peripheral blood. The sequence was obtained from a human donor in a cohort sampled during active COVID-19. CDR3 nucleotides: TGTGCCAGCTTTTGGCACACCGGGGAGCTGTTTTTT. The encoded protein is CASFWHTGELFF.